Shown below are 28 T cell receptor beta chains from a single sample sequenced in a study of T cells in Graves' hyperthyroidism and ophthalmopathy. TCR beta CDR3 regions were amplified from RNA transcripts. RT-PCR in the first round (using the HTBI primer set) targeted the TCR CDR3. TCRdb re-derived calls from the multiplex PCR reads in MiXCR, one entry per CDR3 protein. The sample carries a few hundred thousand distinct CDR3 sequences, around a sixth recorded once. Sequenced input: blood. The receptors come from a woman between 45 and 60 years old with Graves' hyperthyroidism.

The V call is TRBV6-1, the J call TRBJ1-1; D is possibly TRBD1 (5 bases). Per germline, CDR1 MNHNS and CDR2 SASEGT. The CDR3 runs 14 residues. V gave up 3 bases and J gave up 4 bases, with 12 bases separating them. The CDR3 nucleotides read TGTGCCAGCAGTGATAAGGGGATGGGCACTGAAGCTTTCTTT. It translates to CASSDKGMGTEAFF.

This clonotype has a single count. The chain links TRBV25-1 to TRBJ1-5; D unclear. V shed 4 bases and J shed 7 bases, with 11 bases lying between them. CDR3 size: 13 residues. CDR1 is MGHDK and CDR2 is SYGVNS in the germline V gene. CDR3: CASSADGNQPQHF. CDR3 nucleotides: TGTGCCAGCAGTGCGGACGGAAACCAGCCCCAGCATTTT.

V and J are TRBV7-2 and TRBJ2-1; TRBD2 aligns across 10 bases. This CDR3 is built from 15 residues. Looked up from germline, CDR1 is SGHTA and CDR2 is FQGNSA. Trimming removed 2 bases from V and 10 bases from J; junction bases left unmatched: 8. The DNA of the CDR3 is TGTGCCAGCAGCTTATCCCTAGCGGGAGTCCGGGAGCAGTTCTTC. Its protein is CASSLSLAGVREQFF. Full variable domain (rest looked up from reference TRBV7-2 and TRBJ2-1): GAGVSQSPSNKVTEKGKDVELRCDPISGHTALYWYRQSLGQGLEFLIYFQGNSAPDKSGLPSDRFSAERTGGSVSTLTIQRTQQEDSAVYLCASSLSLAGVREQFFGPGTRLTVL.

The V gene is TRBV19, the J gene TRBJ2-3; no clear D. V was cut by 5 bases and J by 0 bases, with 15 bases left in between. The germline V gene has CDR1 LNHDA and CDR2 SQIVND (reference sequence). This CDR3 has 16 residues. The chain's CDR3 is CASSFLWTASTDTQYF. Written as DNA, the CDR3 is TGTGCCAGTAGTTTTCTTTGGACGGCTAGCACAGATACGCAGTATTTT.

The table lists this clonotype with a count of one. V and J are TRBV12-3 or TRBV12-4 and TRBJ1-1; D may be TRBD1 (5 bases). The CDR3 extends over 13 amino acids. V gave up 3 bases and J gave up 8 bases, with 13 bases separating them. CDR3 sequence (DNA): TGTGCCAGCAGTTTTGAGGGGTGGGGGGAAGCTTTCTTT. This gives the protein CASSFEGWGEAFF.

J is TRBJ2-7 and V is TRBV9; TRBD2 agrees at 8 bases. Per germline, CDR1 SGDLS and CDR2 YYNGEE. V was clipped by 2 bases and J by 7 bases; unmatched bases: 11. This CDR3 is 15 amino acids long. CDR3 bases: TGTGCCAGCAGCGTCGATAGCGGGATGCCACGAGAGCAGTACTTC. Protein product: CASSVDSGMPREQYF.

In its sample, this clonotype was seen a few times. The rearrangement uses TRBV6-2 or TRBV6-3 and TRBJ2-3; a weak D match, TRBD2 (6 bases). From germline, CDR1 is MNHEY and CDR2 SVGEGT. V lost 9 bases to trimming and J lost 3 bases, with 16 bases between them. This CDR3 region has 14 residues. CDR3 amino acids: CASDGGLETDTQYF. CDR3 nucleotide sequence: TGTGCCAGTGATGGAGGGCTTGAAACAGATACGCAGTATTTT.

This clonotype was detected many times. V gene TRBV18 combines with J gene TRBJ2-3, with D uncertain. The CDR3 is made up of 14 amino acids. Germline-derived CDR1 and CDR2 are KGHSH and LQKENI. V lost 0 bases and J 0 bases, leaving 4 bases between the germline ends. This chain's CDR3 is CASSPPPSTDTQYF. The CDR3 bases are TGTGCCAGCTCACCACCGCCGAGCACAGATACGCAGTATTTT.

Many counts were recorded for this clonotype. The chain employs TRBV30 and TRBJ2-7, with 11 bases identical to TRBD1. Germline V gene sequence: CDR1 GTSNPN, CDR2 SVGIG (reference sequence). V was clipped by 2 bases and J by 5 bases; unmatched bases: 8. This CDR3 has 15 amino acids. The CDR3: CAWSPLGTGGNEQYF. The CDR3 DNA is TGTGCCTGGAGTCCCCTCGGGACAGGGGGGAACGAGCAGTACTTC.

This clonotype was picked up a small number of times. This CDR3 reads CAISGQDTYEQYV. CDR3 sequence (DNA): TGTGCCATCAGTGGACAGGATACCTACGAGCAGTACGTC. V usage is TRBV10-3 and J usage is TRBJ2-7, with D tentatively TRBD1 (6 bases). The V and J ends lost 4 bases and 2 bases respectively, with 9 bases between them. Germline CDR1 is ENHRY and CDR2 is SYGVKD. CDR3 size: 13 residues.

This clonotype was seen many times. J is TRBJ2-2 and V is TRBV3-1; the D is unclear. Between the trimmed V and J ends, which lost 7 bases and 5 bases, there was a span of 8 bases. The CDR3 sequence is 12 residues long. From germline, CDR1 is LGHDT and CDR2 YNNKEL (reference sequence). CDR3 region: CASNDPTGELFF. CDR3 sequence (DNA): TGTGCCAGCAACGATCCGACCGGGGAGCTGTTTTTT.

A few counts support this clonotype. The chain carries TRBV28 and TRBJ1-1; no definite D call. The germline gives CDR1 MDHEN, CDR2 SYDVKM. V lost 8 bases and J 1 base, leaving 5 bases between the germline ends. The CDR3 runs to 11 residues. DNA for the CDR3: TGTGCCAGCGAGGGGAACACTGAAGCTTTCTTT. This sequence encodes CASEGNTEAFF.

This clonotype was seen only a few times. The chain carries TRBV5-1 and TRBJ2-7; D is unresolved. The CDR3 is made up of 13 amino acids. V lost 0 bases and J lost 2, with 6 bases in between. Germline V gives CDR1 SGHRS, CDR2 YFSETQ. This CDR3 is CASSLDTTYEQYF. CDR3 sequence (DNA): TGCGCCAGCAGCTTGGACACAACCTACGAGCAGTACTTC.

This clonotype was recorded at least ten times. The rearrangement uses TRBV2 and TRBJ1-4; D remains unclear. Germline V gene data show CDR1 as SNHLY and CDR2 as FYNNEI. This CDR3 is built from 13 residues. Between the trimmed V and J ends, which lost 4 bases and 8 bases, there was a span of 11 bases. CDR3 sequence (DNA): TGTGCCAGCAGTGGCGGACGGTCGGAAAAACTGTTTTTT. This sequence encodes CASSGGRSEKLFF.

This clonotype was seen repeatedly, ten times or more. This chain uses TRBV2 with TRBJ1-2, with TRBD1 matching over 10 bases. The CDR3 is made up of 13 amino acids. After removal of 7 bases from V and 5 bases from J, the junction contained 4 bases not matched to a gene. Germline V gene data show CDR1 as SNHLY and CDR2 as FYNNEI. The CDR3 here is CASIGTGEYGYTF. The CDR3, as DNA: TGTGCCAGCATCGGGACAGGGGAATATGGCTACACCTTC.

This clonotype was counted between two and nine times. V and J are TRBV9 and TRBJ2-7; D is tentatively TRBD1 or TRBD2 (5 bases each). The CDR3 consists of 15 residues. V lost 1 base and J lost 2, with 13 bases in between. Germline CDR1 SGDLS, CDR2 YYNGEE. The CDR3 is CASSVSPGPTYEQYF. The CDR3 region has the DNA TGTGCCAGCAGCGTAAGCCCGGGACCTACCTACGAGCAGTACTTC.

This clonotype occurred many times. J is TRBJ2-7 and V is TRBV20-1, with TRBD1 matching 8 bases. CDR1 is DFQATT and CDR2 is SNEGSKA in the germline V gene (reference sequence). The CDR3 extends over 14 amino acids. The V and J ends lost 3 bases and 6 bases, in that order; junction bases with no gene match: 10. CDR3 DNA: TGCAGTGCTAGTCCGACAGGGGCGGTGGGCGAGCAGTACTTC. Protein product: CSASPTGAVGEQYF.

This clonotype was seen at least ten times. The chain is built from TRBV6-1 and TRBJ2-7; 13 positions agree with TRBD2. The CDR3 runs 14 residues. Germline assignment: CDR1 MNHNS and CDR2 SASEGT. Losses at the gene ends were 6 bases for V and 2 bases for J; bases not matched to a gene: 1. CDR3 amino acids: CASRGTSGTYEQYF. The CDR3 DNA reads TGTGCCAGCAGAGGGACTAGCGGGACCTACGAGCAGTACTTC.

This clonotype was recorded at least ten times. CDR3 sequence (DNA): TGCGCCAGCAGCTTGGATAATTACAGCCCCTACGAGCAGTACTTC. Residues: CASSLDNYSPYEQYF. The V gene is TRBV5-1, the J gene TRBJ2-7; D call uncertain. Deletions cut 0 bases from V and 2 bases from J, with 12 bases between. Germline lookup yields CDR1 SGHRS and CDR2 YFSETQ. This CDR3 contains 15 residues.

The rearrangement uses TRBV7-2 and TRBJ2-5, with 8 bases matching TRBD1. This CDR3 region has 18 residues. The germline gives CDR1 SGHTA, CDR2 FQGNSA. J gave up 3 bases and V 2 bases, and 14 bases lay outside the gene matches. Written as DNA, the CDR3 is TGTGCCAGCAGCTTAAACCAGGGGGCGCGGACGACTAAAGAGACCCAGTACTTC. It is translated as CASSLNQGARTTKETQYF.

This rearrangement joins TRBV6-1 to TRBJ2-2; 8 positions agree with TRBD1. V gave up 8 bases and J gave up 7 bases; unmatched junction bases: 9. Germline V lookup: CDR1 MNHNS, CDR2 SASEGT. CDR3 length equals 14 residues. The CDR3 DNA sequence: TGTGCCAGCCTGACCAGACAGGGGATCGGGGAGCTGTTTTTT. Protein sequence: CASLTRQGIGELFF.

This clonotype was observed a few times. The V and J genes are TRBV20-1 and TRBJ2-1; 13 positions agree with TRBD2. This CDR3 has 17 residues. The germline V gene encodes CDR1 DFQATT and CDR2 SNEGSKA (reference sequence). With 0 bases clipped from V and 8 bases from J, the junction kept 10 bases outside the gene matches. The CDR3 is CSARDSLAGGRMDEQFF. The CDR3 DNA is TGCAGTGCTAGAGACTCACTAGCGGGGGGGCGGATGGATGAGCAGTTCTTC.

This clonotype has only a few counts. As DNA, the CDR3 is TGTGCCTGGAGTGGACCCCGCGAGCGGGGGATCAATGAGCAGTTCTTC. It codes for CAWSGPRERGINEQFF. The chain is built from TRBV30 and TRBJ2-1; 8 nucleotides match TRBD2. Germline-derived CDR1 and CDR2 are GTSNPN and SVGIG (reference sequence). The CDR3 has 16 residues. V gave up 1 base and J gave up 6 bases; unmatched junction bases: 11.

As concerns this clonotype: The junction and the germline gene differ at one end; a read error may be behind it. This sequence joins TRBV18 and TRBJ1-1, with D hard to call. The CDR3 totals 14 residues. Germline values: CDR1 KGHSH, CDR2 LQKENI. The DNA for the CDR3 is TGTGCCAGCCCACCGCAAGACGGGAACACTGAAGCTTTCTTT. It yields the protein CASPPQDGNTEAFF.

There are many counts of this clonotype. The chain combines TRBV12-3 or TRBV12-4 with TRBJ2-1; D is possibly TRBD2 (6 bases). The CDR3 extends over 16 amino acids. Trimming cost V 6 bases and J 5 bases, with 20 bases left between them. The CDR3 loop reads CASSAPGTYRDNEQFF. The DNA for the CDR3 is TGTGCCAGCAGCGCCCCCGGGACTTATCGCGACAATGAGCAGTTCTTC.

CDR3 coding DNA: TGTGCCTGGAGTGTAAAGAATTCACCCCTCCACTTT. Protein sequence: CAWSVKNSPLHF. The J gene is TRBJ1-6, the V gene TRBV30; D is uncertain. CDR3 length equals 12 residues. The V end was cut by 0 bases, the J end by 7 bases, with 4 bases between. CDR1 is GTSNPN, CDR2 SVGIG, per germline (reference sequence).

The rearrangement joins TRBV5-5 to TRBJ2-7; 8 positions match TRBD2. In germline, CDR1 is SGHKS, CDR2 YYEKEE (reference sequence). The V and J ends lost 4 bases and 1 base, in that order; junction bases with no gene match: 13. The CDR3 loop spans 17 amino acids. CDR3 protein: CASSLALAGLKSYEQYF. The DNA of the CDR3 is TGTGCCAGCAGCCTGGCCCTAGCGGGTCTTAAATCCTACGAGCAGTACTTC.

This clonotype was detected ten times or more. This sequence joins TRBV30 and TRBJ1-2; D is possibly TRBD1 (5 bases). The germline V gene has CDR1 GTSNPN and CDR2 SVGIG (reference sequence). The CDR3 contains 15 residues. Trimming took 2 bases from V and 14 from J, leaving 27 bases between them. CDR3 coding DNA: TGTGCCTGGAGTTTTGATCGGAACTCGGGACTCCCCAAGACCTTC. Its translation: CAWSFDRNSGLPKTF.